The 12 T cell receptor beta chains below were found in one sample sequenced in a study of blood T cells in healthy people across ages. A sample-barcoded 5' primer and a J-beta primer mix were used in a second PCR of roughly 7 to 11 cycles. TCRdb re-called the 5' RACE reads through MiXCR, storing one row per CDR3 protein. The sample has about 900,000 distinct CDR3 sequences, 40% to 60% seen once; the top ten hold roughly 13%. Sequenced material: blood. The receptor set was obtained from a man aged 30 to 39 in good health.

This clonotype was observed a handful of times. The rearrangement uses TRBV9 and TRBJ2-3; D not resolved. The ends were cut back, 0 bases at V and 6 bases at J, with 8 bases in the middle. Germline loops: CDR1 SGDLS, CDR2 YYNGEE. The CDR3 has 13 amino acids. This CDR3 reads CASSVDVRDTQYF. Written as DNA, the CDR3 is TGTGCCAGCAGCGTAGACGTCCGGGATACGCAGTATTTT.

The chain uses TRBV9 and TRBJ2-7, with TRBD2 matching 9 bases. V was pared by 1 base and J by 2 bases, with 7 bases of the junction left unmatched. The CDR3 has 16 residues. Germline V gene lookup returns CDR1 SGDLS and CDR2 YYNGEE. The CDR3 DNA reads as TGTGCCAGCAGCGTAAGTAGCGGGGGAGATCCCTACGAGCAGTACTTC. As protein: CASSVSSGGDPYEQYF.

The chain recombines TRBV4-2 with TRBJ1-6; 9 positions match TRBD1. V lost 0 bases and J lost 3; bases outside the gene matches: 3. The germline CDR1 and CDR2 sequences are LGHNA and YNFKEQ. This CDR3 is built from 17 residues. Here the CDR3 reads CASSQERGQGYNSPLHF. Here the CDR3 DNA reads TGTGCCAGCAGCCAAGAAAGGGGACAGGGCTATAATTCACCCCTCCACTTT.

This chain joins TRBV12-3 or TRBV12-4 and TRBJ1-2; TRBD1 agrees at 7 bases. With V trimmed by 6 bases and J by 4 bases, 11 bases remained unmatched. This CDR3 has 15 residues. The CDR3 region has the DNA TGTGCCAGCAGCCCCAGGGGGGACGCCATCTATGGCTACACCTTC. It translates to CASSPRGDAIYGYTF.

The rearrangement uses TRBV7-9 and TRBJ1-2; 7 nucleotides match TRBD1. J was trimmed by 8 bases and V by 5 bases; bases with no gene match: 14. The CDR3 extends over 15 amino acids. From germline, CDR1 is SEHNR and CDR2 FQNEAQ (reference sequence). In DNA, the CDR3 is TGTGCCAGCAGCGTCAGAGGGGGCGCAAATAGGGGCTACACCTTC. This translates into CASSVRGGANRGYTF.

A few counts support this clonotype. The CDR3 nucleotides are TGTGCCAGCAGCTTAGGGCGGGACCAAGGGTTTCCCTACGAGCAGTACTTC. Translated, it gives CASSLGRDQGFPYEQYF. This chain links TRBV7-9 with TRBJ2-7, with D possibly matching TRBD2 (6 bases). The V and J ends lost 1 base and 2 bases respectively, with 18 bases between them. Germline CDR1 reads SEHNR; CDR2 reads FQNEAQ (reference sequence). This CDR3 region has 17 residues.

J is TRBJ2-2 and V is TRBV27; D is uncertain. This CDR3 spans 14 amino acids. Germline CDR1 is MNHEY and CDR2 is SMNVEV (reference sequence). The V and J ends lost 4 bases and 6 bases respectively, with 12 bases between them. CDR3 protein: CASSSEVVPGELFF. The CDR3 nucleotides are TGTGCCAGCAGTTCGGAAGTTGTACCCGGGGAGCTGTTTTTT.

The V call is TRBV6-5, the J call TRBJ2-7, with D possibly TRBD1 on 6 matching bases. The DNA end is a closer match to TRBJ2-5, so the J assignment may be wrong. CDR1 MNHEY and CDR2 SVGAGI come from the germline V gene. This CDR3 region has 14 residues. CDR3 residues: CASSYEQGRTTQYF. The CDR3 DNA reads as TGTGCCAGCAGTTACGAACAGGGCCGTACGACCCAGTACTTC.

For the CDR3, the DNA is TGTGCCAGCAGTCCCCGGGACCTTCTGTTCTTC. It is translated as CASSPRDLLFF. The chain couples TRBV12-3 or TRBV12-4 to TRBJ2-1; D may correspond to TRBD1 or TRBD2 (5 bases each). V lost 5 bases and J 15 bases, leaving 14 bases between the germline ends. The CDR3 is 11 residues long.

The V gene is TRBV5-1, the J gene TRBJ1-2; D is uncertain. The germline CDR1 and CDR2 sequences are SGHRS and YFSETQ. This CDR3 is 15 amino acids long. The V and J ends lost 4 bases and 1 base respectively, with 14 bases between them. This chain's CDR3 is CASSLDGSYNYGYTF. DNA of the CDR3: TGCGCCAGCAGCCTGGATGGCTCATATAACTATGGCTACACCTTC.

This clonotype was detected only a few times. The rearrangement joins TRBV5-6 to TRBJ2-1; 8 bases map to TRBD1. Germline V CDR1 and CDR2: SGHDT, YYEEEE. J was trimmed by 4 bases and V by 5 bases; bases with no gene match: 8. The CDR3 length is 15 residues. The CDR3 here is CASRPRDRLYNEQFF. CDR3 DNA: TGTGCCAGCAGACCCCGGGACAGGCTATACAATGAGCAGTTCTTC.

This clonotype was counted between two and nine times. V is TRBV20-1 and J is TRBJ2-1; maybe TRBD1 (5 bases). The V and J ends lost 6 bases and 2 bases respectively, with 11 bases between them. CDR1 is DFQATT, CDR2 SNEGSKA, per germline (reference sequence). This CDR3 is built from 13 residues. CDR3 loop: CSAQQVTYNEQFF. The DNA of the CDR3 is TGCAGTGCACAACAGGTCACCTACAATGAGCAGTTCTTC.